The rows below give T cell receptor beta chains drawn from one sample of a study of OX40 agonist ivuxolimab in advanced cancers. Clones were read by immunoSEQ multiplex PCR, and TCRdb kept only the in-frame ones, dropping some. The sample comprises about 90,000 clones, 90% of which are singletons, and roughly 0.16% rests with the top ten. The starting material was CD4+ or CD8+ T cells sorted from blood, obtained in a trial of the OX40 agonist ivuxolimab. These receptors were taken from an adult with an advanced solid tumor such as melanoma, head and neck, liver or kidney cancer. CDR3s include the opening cysteine and the closing phenylalanine or tryptophan. The D gene is left open where the match is weak. Part of the rows lack a size; the others show once, few, many or a class for expanded clones.

TGTGCCGTCGACGGCGGGTTTTACGAGCAGTACTTC	CAVDGGFYEQYF	TRBJ2-7	TRBV30	.	.
TGTGCCAGCAGCACCCCGGGAGGGGGCTACGAGCAGTACTTC	CASSTPGGGYEQYF	TRBJ2-7	TRBV5-6	.	TRBD2
TGTGCCAGCAGGGAACAGTGGAATCAGCCCCAGCATTTT	CASREQWNQPQHF	TRBJ1-5	TRBV6-1	.	.
TGCAGCGTTGAAGCGAGTTTTAGTCAGCCCCAGCATTTT	CSVEASFSQPQHF	TRBJ1-5	TRBV29-1	.	.
TGCGACGACTGGGGGCGGCAAAATCAGCCCCAGCATTTT	CDDWGRQNQPQHF	TRBJ1-5	TRBV5-1	.	.
TGTGCCAGCAGCTTCTTAGGGCAGTACTTC	CASSFLGQYF	TRBJ2-7	TRBV5-8	.	.
TGTGCCAGTAGTGTGGACAGAAACACTGAAGCTTTCTTT	CASSVDRNTEAFF	TRBJ1-1	TRBV19	.	.
TGTGCCAGCAGCGTAGCTCTGGGGGTAGGGACAGATACGCAGTATTTT	CASSVALGVGTDTQYF	TRBJ2-3	TRBV9	.	.
TGCAGCGTTGAAGATCTGGGCAGGGGTTATGGAAACACCATATATTTT	CSVEDLGRGYGNTIYF	TRBJ1-3	TRBV29-1	.	.
TGTGCCAGCAGCCCCTTACCGGGACTAGCGGGATCAGTCGCAGCCGGGGAGCTGTTTTTT	CASSPLPGLAGSVAAGELFF	TRBJ2-2	TRBV14	.	TRBD2
TGTGCCAGCAGTTTGAGGGGGTATGGCTACACCTTC	CASSLRGYGYTF	TRBJ1-2	TRBV6-5	few	.
TGCAGCGCCACGAGGGGGGGCGCCTCCTACAATGAGCAGTTCTTC	CSATRGGASYNEQFF	TRBJ2-1	TRBV29-1	.	.
TGCGCCAGCAGCCTACTGGCACTCAACACCGGGGAGCTGTTTTTT	CASSLLALNTGELFF	TRBJ2-2	TRBV5-1	.	.
TGTGCCAGCAGCCAACTAGCGGGTGCCACCGGGGAGCTGTTTTTT	CASSQLAGATGELFF	TRBJ2-2	TRBV11-1	.	TRBD2
TGTGCCAGCCGTACCGGGACGCGCCTACAAGCGGATACGCAGTATTTT	CASRTGTRLQADTQYF	TRBJ2-3	TRBV6-6	.	.
TGTGCCAGCAGTCGGGGGGGGCTTGGAAACACCATATATTTT	CASSRGGLGNTIYF	TRBJ1-3	TRBV6-5	.	.
TGTGCCAGCAGCTTAGGGGCGACCGGGACAGGGGGCAACGAGCAGTACTTC	CASSLGATGTGGNEQYF	TRBJ2-7	TRBV7-8	once	TRBD1
TGTGCCAGCAGTGACCCGACTGACCGGACAGGGTCGAACACTGAAGCTTTCTTT	CASSDPTDRTGSNTEAFF	TRBJ1-1	TRBV6-4	.	TRBD1
TGTGCCAGCAGTATCCAGGGCCGCATTATGAACACTGAAGCTTTCTTT	CASSIQGRIMNTEAFF	TRBJ1-1	TRBV7-8	.	.
TGTGCCAGCAGCGCAGGAAATCTGGGGACCTCCTACGAGCAGTACTTC	CASSAGNLGTSYEQYF	TRBJ2-7	TRBV11-1	.	.
TGCGCCAGCAGCTTGTCGGGCGGCGACAATCAGCCCCAGCATTTT	CASSLSGGDNQPQHF	TRBJ1-5	TRBV5-1	few	.
TGCGCCAGCAGCTTGCAAGGGAAAACTGGGGAGCTGTTTTTT	CASSLQGKTGELFF	TRBJ2-2	TRBV5-1	.	.
TGTGCCAGCAGCTTAGATTGGGCTAGCGGGAGAGGATACGAGCAGTACTTC	CASSLDWASGRGYEQYF	TRBJ2-7	TRBV7-8	few	TRBD2
TGTGCCAGCAGCTTAACGCAGGGGAGGTGGAATGAGCAGTTCTTC	CASSLTQGRWNEQFF	TRBJ2-1	TRBV11-3	.	.
TGCGCCAGCACCTCTCCTGGCCCCGGGGAGCTGTTTTTT	CASTSPGPGELFF	TRBJ2-2	TRBV5-1	once	.
TGTGCCAGTAGTGGGGGACGCTATAATTCACCCCTCCACTTT	CASSGGRYNSPLHF	TRBJ1-6	TRBV19	.	.
TGTGCCAGTAGTGACTTATCAACTAATGAAAAACTGTTTTTT	CASSDLSTNEKLFF	TRBJ1-4	TRBV19	.	.
TGTGCCAGTAGTGACAGGGTTTACTATGGCTACACCTTC	CASSDRVYYGYTF	TRBJ1-2	TRBV19	.	TRBD1
TGTGCCAGCTCGGGAACAAGAAATAGCAATCAGCCCCAGCATTTT	CASSGTRNSNQPQHF	TRBJ1-5	TRBV18	.	.
TGTGCCAGCTCACGGGAATACACCGGGGAGCTGTTTTTT	CASSREYTGELFF	TRBJ2-2	TRBV18	.	.
TGTGCCAGCAGTTTATCGCGCCGTCCACTGCCCTACGAGCAGTACTTC	CASSLSRRPLPYEQYF	TRBJ2-7	TRBV27	.	.
TGTGCCAGCAGCTTAGCCGGGACAGGGGGCTCAGGACTAGCCTACGAGCAGTACTTC	CASSLAGTGGSGLAYEQYF	TRBJ2-7	TRBV7-9	.	TRBD1
TGCAGTGCTTCGAGGGGTGACAACTTC	CSASRGDNF	TRBJ1-2	TRBV20-1	.	.
TGTGCCTCCCGGCGGGGGGAGGATAATTCACCCCTCCACTTT	CASRRGEDNSPLHF	TRBJ1-6	TRBV30	.	.
TGTGCCAGCAGCTTACGGTACGGCGAAAAACTGTTTTTT	CASSLRYGEKLFF	TRBJ1-4	TRBV7-3	.	.
TGTGCCAGCAGTCGGGACAGGGGGCATCAGCCCCAGCATTTT	CASSRDRGHQPQHF	TRBJ1-5	TRBV2	.	TRBD1
TGTGCCAGCATTTCCGGGGGACAGCCCCAGCATTTT	CASISGGQPQHF	TRBJ1-5	TRBV28	few	.
TGCGCCAGCAGCTTGTCTCCAGGGACTGGAAACACCATATATTTT	CASSLSPGTGNTIYF	TRBJ1-3	TRBV5-1	.	.
TGTGCCTGGAGTGTCCACAGGGGCTCGGCAGATGGCTACACCTTC	CAWSVHRGSADGYTF	TRBJ1-2	TRBV30	few	TRBD1
TGTGCCAGTAGTGTGCGGACTGAGTCCTACGAGCAGTACTTC	CASSVRTESYEQYF	TRBJ2-7	TRBV19	.	.
TGCAGCCCGAGGACAGGGTCGGATACGCAGTATTTT	CSPRTGSDTQYF	TRBJ2-3	TRBV29-1	.	TRBD1
TGTGCCAGCACAGGGTGGACTGAAGCTTTCTTT	CASTGWTEAFF	TRBJ1-1	TRBV2	.	.
TGCGCCAGCAGATCAGAGGAAAACTACCCAGGGGAGCAGTACTTC	CASRSEENYPGEQYF	TRBJ2-7	TRBV4-1	.	.
TGTGCCAGCAGCCTGCAGGGGAATCAGCCCCAGCATTTT	CASSLQGNQPQHF	TRBJ1-5	TRBV28	few	.
TGTGCCTGGAGTGTACGCGGGAGTGAACAGTACTTC	CAWSVRGSEQYF	TRBJ2-7	TRBV30	few	TRBD2